The 13 T cell receptor beta chains presented below share a single source sample, sequenced in a study of shared clonotypes between healthy human individuals. Profiling relied on immunoSEQ multiplex PCR, and the TCRdb table lists in-frame clones only, not all of them. The sample records 2 million to 3 million clones, approximately 94% being singletons. The sequenced sample consisted of naive CD4+ T cells sorted from blood. The subset: CD45RA+ positively selected. These receptors were collected from a man between 18 and 35 years old in good health.

V and J are TRBV15 and TRBJ1-1; TRBD1 might be the D (6 bases). The germline CDR1 and CDR2 sequences are LNHNV and YYDKDF (reference sequence). There are 15 residues in the CDR3. Deletions cut 3 bases from V and 0 bases from J, with 11 bases between. The CDR3 DNA reads as TGTGCCACCAGCAGGGGCGGGACACTGAACACTGAAGCTTTCTTT. Translating it yields CATSRGGTLNTEAFF.

The rearrangement links TRBV6-5 to TRBJ2-1; maybe TRBD2 (6 bases). The V end lost 6 bases, the J end lost 5 bases, and 17 bases lay between the germline ends. Germline V gives CDR1 MNHEY, CDR2 SVGAGI. This CDR3 has 15 amino acids. CDR3: CASSEPGLLHNEQFF. CDR3 DNA: TGTGCCAGCAGCGAACCGGGACTTCTACACAATGAGCAGTTCTTC.

The CDR3 region has the DNA TGTGCCAGCACCCGACTTGGTGACAATCCCTTGAGCTCCTACAATGAGCAGTTCTTC. The encoded protein is CASTRLGDNPLSSYNEQFF. The V call is TRBV5-6, the J call TRBJ2-1, with no clear D. The CDR3 runs to 19 residues. Germline loops: CDR1 SGHDT, CDR2 YYEEEE. Between the trimmed V and J ends, which lost 6 bases and 0 bases, there was a span of 25 bases. The full variable domain, rest sourced from reference TRBV5-6 and TRBJ2-1, is DAGVTQSPTHLIKTRGQQVTLRCSPKSGHDTVSWYQQALGQGPQFIFQYYEEEERQRGNFPDRFSGHQFPNYSSELNVNALLLGDSALYLCASTRLGDNPLSSYNEQFFGPGTRLTVL.

The rearrangement joins TRBV19 to TRBJ1-5; D unclear. Germline assignment: CDR1 LNHDA and CDR2 SQIVND (reference sequence). Trimming pared 7 bases from V and 2 bases from J, leaving 15 bases between. The CDR3 runs 15 residues. CDR3: CASTPRGMGNQPQHF. CDR3 in DNA: TGTGCCAGTACCCCTCGGGGTATGGGCAATCAGCCCCAGCATTTT. The full variable domain, its missing parts supplied by reference TRBV19 and TRBJ1-5, is DGGITQSPKYLFRKEGQNVTLSCEQNLNHDAMYWYRQDPGQGLRLIYYSQIVNDFQKGDIAEGYSVSREKKESFPLTVTSAQKNPTAFYLCASTPRGMGNQPQHFGDGTRLSIL.

The rearrangement joins TRBV7-2 to TRBJ2-7, with 8 positions matching TRBD2. The V and J ends lost 1 base and 2 bases, in that order; junction bases with no gene match: 1. This CDR3 contains 14 residues. The V gene's germline CDR1 is SGHTA and CDR2 FQGNSA. The CDR3 sequence: CASSLEAGAYEQYF. CDR3 in DNA: TGTGCCAGCAGCTTAGAAGCGGGAGCCTACGAGCAGTACTTC.

V usage is TRBV27 and J usage is TRBJ2-7, with 8 bases aligning to TRBD1. CDR1 is MNHEY, CDR2 SMNVEV, per germline (reference sequence). Trimming at V came to 3 bases and at J to 6 bases, leaving 10 bases not matched to a gene. The CDR3 covers 15 residues. For the CDR3, the DNA is TGTGCCAGCAGTTTGACGGACAGGGTAAACAGCGAGCAGTACTTC. Protein sequence: CASSLTDRVNSEQYF.

The chain employs TRBV28 and TRBJ2-7; D unresolved. With 1 base removed from V and 2 bases from J, the gap between germline ends came to 9 bases. Germline V CDR1 and CDR2: MDHEN, SYDVKM. The CDR3 spans 14 residues. The chain's CDR3 is CASSLYVETYEQYF. CDR3 nucleotides: TGTGCCAGCAGTTTATATGTGGAAACCTACGAGCAGTACTTC.

This chain joins TRBV28 and TRBJ1-2; D ambiguous. There are 14 residues in the CDR3. Germline V CDR1 and CDR2: MDHEN, SYDVKM. V was pared by 4 bases and J by 5 bases, with 14 bases between. In DNA, the CDR3 is TGTGCCAGCAGTTCCCAACGATCCGGGTATGGCTACACCTTC. This translates into CASSSQRSGYGYTF.

The chain links TRBV2 to TRBJ2-5, with 7 nucleotides matching TRBD1. Germline values: CDR1 SNHLY, CDR2 FYNNEI. There are 14 residues in the CDR3. V lost 5 bases, J lost 3 bases, and 6 bases stayed unmatched. The CDR3 here is CASSRQGREETQYF. CDR3 DNA sequence: TGTGCCAGCAGTCGACAGGGTCGAGAAGAGACCCAGTACTTC.

The chain combines TRBV4-2 with TRBJ2-7; 7 bases align to TRBD1. Germline lookup yields CDR1 LGHNA and CDR2 YNFKEQ. The CDR3 consists of 14 residues. V lost 4 bases, J lost 1 base, and 4 bases stayed unmatched. CDR3: CASSPRQGSYEQYF. CDR3 nucleotides: TGTGCCAGCAGCCCCCGACAGGGTTCCTACGAGCAGTACTTC.

The rearrangement uses TRBV30 and TRBJ2-1; D is ambiguous. The length of the CDR3 is 14 residues. The germline V gene encodes CDR1 GTSNPN and CDR2 SVGIG (reference sequence). The germline V and J ends were trimmed by 5 bases and 4 bases, with 15 bases remaining between them. The CDR3 loop is CAWVGLDLYNEQFF. For the CDR3, the DNA is TGTGCCTGGGTTGGGCTAGATTTGTACAATGAGCAGTTCTTC.

This chain uses TRBV9 with TRBJ2-7, with D possibly matching TRBD1 (6 bases). The germline gives CDR1 SGDLS, CDR2 YYNGEE. Trimming removed 0 bases from V and 2 bases from J, with 18 bases in between. The CDR3 is 17 amino acids. As DNA, the CDR3 is TGTGCCAGCAGCGTAGGCGGCCCCAGGGGCACGACCTACGAGCAGTACTTC. Translating gives CASSVGGPRGTTYEQYF.

This chain connects TRBV28 to TRBJ2-4; D is uncertain. V was trimmed by 4 bases and J by 8 bases, leaving 18 bases between them. Germline V gene sequence: CDR1 MDHEN, CDR2 SYDVKM. The CDR3 is 15 amino acids. The CDR3 here is CASSSLGPGSDIQYF. The CDR3, as DNA: TGTGCCAGCAGTTCCCTGGGCCCCGGTTCAGACATTCAGTACTTC.